Below, 20 T cell receptor beta chains from the same sample are listed, as sequenced in a study of blood T cell repertoires in COVID-19. Some clones are missing from TCRdb's copy, which holds only in-frame ones; the method was immunoSEQ multiplex PCR. Among approximately 350,000 clones, about 89% were seen once, and the ten largest hold less than 3.5%. Input material: peripheral blood. Every receptor here comes from a woman aged 25 to 39 with COVID-19, enrolled during active disease.

V usage is TRBV9 and J usage is TRBJ1-2, with unresolved D. Deletions cut 4 bases from V and 4 bases from J, with 14 bases between. Germline V gene data show CDR1 as SGDLS and CDR2 as YYNGEE. The CDR3 is made up of 14 amino acids. The CDR3 DNA sequence: TGTGCCAGCAGCCCCGCGGAGGGAGTCTATGGCTACACCTTC. Translated, it gives CASSPAEGVYGYTF. The variable domain in full, with the rest retrieved from reference TRBV9 and TRBJ1-2, is DSGVTQTPKHLITATGQRVTLRCSPRSGDLSVYWYQQSLDQGLQFLIQYYNGEERAKGNILERFSAQQFPDLHSELNLSSLELGDSALYFCASSPAEGVYGYTFGSGTRLTVV.

The rearrangement uses TRBV7-2 and TRBJ2-4; unclear D gene. V gave up 2 bases and J gave up 2 bases, with 10 bases separating them. The CDR3 loop spans 15 amino acids. CDR1 is SGHTA and CDR2 is FQGNSA in the germline V gene. CDR3 nucleotides: TGTGCCAGCAGCTTAAGTACAGACCCCAAAAACATTCAGTACTTC. It codes for CASSLSTDPKNIQYF.

The gene calls are TRBV7-2 and TRBJ1-2; no definite D call. Germline lookup yields CDR1 SGHTA and CDR2 FQGNSA. V lost 1 base to trimming and J lost 7 bases, with 10 bases between them. The CDR3 is 13 amino acids. CDR3 coding DNA: TGTGCCAGCAGCTTAGTAGTGGCGGCTGGCTACACCTTC. Translation: CASSLVVAAGYTF.

In this sample, this clone turned up once. The chain employs TRBV6-5 and TRBJ1-2; no clear D. Germline V lookup: CDR1 MNHEY, CDR2 SVGAGI. The CDR3 loop spans 15 amino acids. V lost 6 bases and J lost 7, with 21 bases in between. CDR3 nucleotides: TGTGCCAGCAGCCCGATCGGGTCGGGTGCTCGTGGCTACACCTTC. It specifies CASSPIGSGARGYTF.

The rearrangement joins TRBV27 to TRBJ2-1; TRBD1 matches 10 bases. The CDR3 sequence is 19 residues long. J was trimmed by 7 bases and V by 4 bases; bases with no gene match: 19. Germline-derived CDR1 and CDR2 are MNHEY and SMNVEV (reference sequence). For the CDR3, the DNA is TGTGCCAGCAGTTCCTATCCCACAACCGGGACAGGGGCGGGTAATGAGCAGTTCTTC. Amino acids: CASSSYPTTGTGAGNEQFF.

This chain uses TRBV4-2 with TRBJ2-1; weak D call: TRBD1 (6 bases). Germline V gives CDR1 LGHNA, CDR2 YNFKEQ. This CDR3 spans 17 amino acids. The V and J ends lost 1 base and 6 bases respectively, with 19 bases between them. Here the CDR3 DNA reads TGTGCCAGCAGCCAAGCTTTGGGCAGGGGTTCCGTCAATGAGCAGTTCTTC. It encodes CASSQALGRGSVNEQFF.

The chain couples TRBV9 to TRBJ2-1; the match to TRBD2 covers 7 bases. Trimming took 3 bases from V and 4 from J; bases not matched to a gene: 7. CDR3 size: 15 residues. Germline assignment: CDR1 SGDLS and CDR2 YYNGEE. The CDR3, as DNA: TGTGCCAGCAGCGGGGGGGGAACCCCGTACAATGAGCAGTTCTTC. Translating gives CASSGGGTPYNEQFF. The whole variable domain, filled in from reference TRBV9 and TRBJ2-1, reads DSGVTQTPKHLITATGQRVTLRCSPRSGDLSVYWYQQSLDQGLQFLIQYYNGEERAKGNILERFSAQQFPDLHSELNLSSLELGDSALYFCASSGGGTPYNEQFFGPGTRLTVL.

The chain joins TRBV5-6 to TRBJ1-2, with a possible D match to TRBD1 (5 bases). This CDR3 has 14 amino acids. CDR1 and CDR2 from the germline V gene are SGHDT and YYEEEE. Trimming shortened V by 4 bases and J by 5 bases, and 15 bases separated the two germline ends. The CDR3 nucleotides read TGTGCCAGCAGCGGGGCTGATCGAGGTTATGGCTACACCTTC. The encoded protein is CASSGADRGYGYTF.

The chain uses TRBV5-8 and TRBJ1-2, with D unclear. The V end was cut by 2 bases, the J end by 2 bases, with 7 bases between. Germline V gene data show CDR1 as SGHTS and CDR2 as YDEGEE. This CDR3 region has 13 residues. CDR3 residues: CASSFGGNYGYTF. The DNA for the CDR3 is TGTGCCAGCAGCTTCGGAGGGAACTATGGCTACACCTTC.

The V and J genes are TRBV2 and TRBJ2-1, with D possibly being TRBD1 (6 bases). Germline V gives CDR1 SNHLY, CDR2 FYNNEI. The V end lost 6 bases, the J end lost 9 bases, and 18 bases lay between the germline ends. This CDR3 region has 14 residues. The CDR3 nucleotides are TGTGCCAGCAGGACGGTCTTGGGGGCGGGTGAGCAGTTCTTC. Protein sequence: CASRTVLGAGEQFF. Full variable domain (outside the CDR3, taken from reference TRBV2 and TRBJ2-1): EPEVTQTPSHQVTQMGQEVILRCVPISNHLYFYWYRQILGQKVEFLVSFYNNEISEKSEIFDDQFSVERPDGSNFTLKIRSTKLEDSAMYFCASRTVLGAGEQFFGPGTRLTVL.

In this sample, this clone turned up a few times. The chain joins TRBV27 to TRBJ2-1; 8 bases are a match to TRBD1. CDR3 size: 14 residues. Germline V gene data show CDR1 as MNHEY and CDR2 as SMNVEV (reference sequence). V was pared by 6 bases and J by 5 bases, with 6 bases of the junction left unmatched. CDR3: CASSSRDRHNEQFF. Written as DNA, the CDR3 is TGTGCCAGCAGCAGCCGGGACAGGCACAATGAGCAGTTCTTC.

V is TRBV24-1 and J is TRBJ2-1; the match to TRBD2 covers 11 bases. Per the germline V gene, CDR1 is KGHDR and CDR2 is SFDVKD. The J segment lost 7 bases and the V segment lost 4 bases, leaving 8 bases of the junction unmatched. The CDR3 covers 16 residues. CDR3 coding DNA: TGTGCCACCAGTGAGGCCGTAGCGGGGGGGAAGAATGAGCAGTTCTTC. Its protein is CATSEAVAGGKNEQFF.

This CDR3 is CASSHGQDPNYGYTF. CDR3 nucleotides: TGCGCCAGCAGCCATGGACAGGATCCTAACTATGGCTACACCTTC. The gene calls are TRBV5-1 and TRBJ1-2, with 7 bases aligning to TRBD1. V gave up 4 bases and J gave up 0 bases; unmatched junction bases: 6. The CDR3 extends over 15 amino acids. CDR1 and CDR2 (germline): SGHRS, YFSETQ.

The J gene is TRBJ2-7, the V gene TRBV7-2, with a weak D call TRBD1 (5 bases). Trimming cost V 0 bases and J 5 bases, with 11 bases left between them. The CDR3 runs 14 residues. Germline CDR1 SGHTA, CDR2 FQGNSA. The CDR3, as DNA: TGTGCCAGCAGCTTAGCCTCCCAGGGTGACGAGCAGTACGTC. It yields the protein CASSLASQGDEQYV.

This sequence joins TRBV9 and TRBJ1-1; maybe TRBD1 (5 bases). Germline V lookup: CDR1 SGDLS, CDR2 YYNGEE. CDR3 length: 14 amino acids. Trimming took off 4 bases at V and 4 bases at J, with 14 bases between the two ends. In nucleotides, the CDR3 is TGTGCCAGCAGCCCCCAGGGAAGGACCACTGAAGCTTTCTTT. The encoded protein is CASSPQGRTTEAFF.

The genes are TRBV19 and TRBJ1-2, with TRBD1 identical over 10 bases. CDR1 and CDR2 (germline): LNHDA, SQIVND (reference sequence). The V segment lost 5 bases and the J segment 5 bases; nucleotides outside the gene matches: 5. There are 14 residues in the CDR3. Here the CDR3 reads CASSFGQGEYGYTF. The CDR3 DNA reads as TGTGCCAGTAGTTTCGGACAGGGGGAATATGGCTACACCTTC.

The chain is built from TRBV28 and TRBJ1-5; the D gene is possibly TRBD1 (5 bases). The CDR3 totals 16 residues. With 6 bases removed from V and 9 bases from J, the gap between germline ends came to 24 bases. Germline V gene sequence: CDR1 MDHEN, CDR2 SYDVKM. In DNA form, the CDR3 reads TGTGCCAGCAGCACCCCGGGGAGGGGTCTTTTTAGGCCCCAGCATTTT. This gives the protein CASSTPGRGLFRPQHF.

V is TRBV29-1 and J is TRBJ1-2; possibly TRBD1 for D (6 bases). Germline assignment: CDR1 SQVTM and CDR2 ANQGSEA. V was trimmed by 7 bases and J by 5 bases, leaving 17 bases between them. This CDR3 comprises 13 residues. The CDR3 region is CSARHRASYGYTF. CDR3 DNA sequence: TGCAGCGCCCGACACAGGGCCTCTTATGGCTACACCTTC. The full variable domain, with the rest looked up from reference TRBV29-1 and TRBJ1-2, is SAVISQKPSRDICQRGTSLTIQCQVDSQVTMMFWYRQQPGQSLTLIATANQGSEATYESGFVIDKFPISRPNLTFSTLTVSNMSPEDSSIYLCSARHRASYGYTFGSGTRLTVV.

The rearrangement joins TRBV6-1 to TRBJ2-2; 7 bases agree with TRBD1. Trimming cost V 2 bases and J 0 bases; bases outside gene matches: 0. Per the germline V gene, CDR1 is MNHNS and CDR2 is SASEGT. This CDR3 region has 15 residues. The CDR3: CASSEQGANTGELFF. The CDR3 DNA is TGTGCCAGCAGTGAACAGGGGGCGAACACCGGGGAGCTGTTTTTT.

This clone occurred a few times. The rearrangement uses TRBV10-3 and TRBJ2-7; D may be TRBD2 (6 bases). This CDR3 comprises 12 residues. Germline V gives CDR1 ENHRY, CDR2 SYGVKD. V was shortened by 10 bases and J by 2 bases, with 12 bases between the two germline ends. The CDR3 DNA is TGTGCCACTGGGGGGTTTCCCTACGAGCAGTACTTC. This encodes CATGGFPYEQYF.